The 13 T cell receptor beta chains in this list originate from one sample, sequenced in a study of T cell clonality in common variable immunodeficiency. The assay was immunoSEQ multiplex PCR, and TCRdb's table has in-frame clones only and misses some. The table records 16,000 or so clones without singletons, the ten largest covering about 14%. Study-wide findings and caveats: Reportedly, TCR beta sequences from common variable immunodeficiency showed fewer deletions and N-nucleotide insertions.

Their antigens remain unidentified. The sequenced material came from peripheral blood mononuclear cells. All receptors come from a human donor with common variable immunodeficiency.

This clone was recorded a few times. The sequence runs out 3 residues before the end of the CDR3; the remainder is reconstructed from the germline J gene. The genes are TRBV18 and TRBJ1-2; D is undetermined. The length of the CDR3 is 15 residues. In germline, CDR1 is KGHSH, CDR2 LQKENI. Trimming stripped 2 bases from V and 2 bases from J, with 12 bases between. The CDR3 bases that were read are TGTGCCAGCTCACCAGCGGCAACCCGAAACTATGGC. Its translation is CASSPAATRNYG. The complete CDR3 reads CASSPAATRNYGYTF.

A remark on this clone: The CDR3 end falls 3 residues outside the read, so it is completed with the germline J gene. This chain connects TRBV6-2 or TRBV6-3 to TRBJ1-2; the match to TRBD1 covers 7 bases. The CDR3 covers 13 residues. Germline CDR1 reads MNHEY; CDR2 reads SVGEGT. Germline trimming cut 6 bases from V and 4 bases from J; bases unmatched to any gene: 5. The sequenced CDR3 bases are TGTGCCAGCAGACCTACAGGGGCCTATGGC. It specifies CASRPTGAYG. The full CDR3 reads CASRPTGAYGYTF.

In the case of this clone: The CDR3 end falls 3 residues outside the read, so it is completed with the germline J gene. V gene TRBV18 combines with J gene TRBJ1-1; D perhaps matches TRBD1 (5 bases). Germline CDR1 KGHSH, CDR2 LQKENI. The CDR3 totals 14 residues. V lost 0 bases and J lost 7, with 12 bases in between. CDR3 in amino acids: CASSPPGQGGEAFF. The sequenced CDR3 bases are TGTGCCAGCTCACCACCAGGGCAGGGCGGTGAA.

This clone turned up a few times. The read falls 3 residues short of the CDR3 end, and the missing part is taken from the germline J gene. The chain joins TRBV7-2 to TRBJ2-7; 10 bases are a match to TRBD1. Trimming cost V 3 bases and J 3 bases; bases outside gene matches: 5. In germline, CDR1 is SGHTA, CDR2 FQGNSA. The CDR3 sequence is 15 residues long. The CDR3 region is CASSLAGTGVYEQYF. The covered CDR3 bases are TGTGCCAGCAGCTTGGCCGGGACAGGGGTCTACGAG.

A word on this clone: The DNA ends 3 residues before the CDR3 does, and the rest of the CDR3 is filled in from the germline J gene. The V and J genes are TRBV7-2 and TRBJ2-5, with D possibly matching TRBD1 (5 bases). The CDR3 spans 15 residues. Germline lookup yields CDR1 SGHTA and CDR2 FQGNSA. V lost 2 bases, J lost 2 bases, and 12 bases lay in between. The sequenced part of the CDR3 DNA is TGTGCCAGCAGCTTAAAGGGGTGGGCTCAAGAGACC. Translating it yields CASSLKGWAQET. The whole CDR3 protein is CASSLKGWAQETQYF.

About this clone itself: The CDR3 end falls 3 residues outside the read, so it is completed with the germline J gene. The chain couples TRBV7-6 to TRBJ2-3; TRBD2 matches at 8 bases. The CDR3 runs 16 residues. Germline CDR1 reads SGHVS; CDR2 reads FNYEAQ. Trimming removed 2 bases from V and 2 bases from J; junction bases left unmatched: 6. The covered CDR3 bases are TGTGCCAGCAGCTTATTTCCGGGGGGGAACACAGATACG. Encoded protein: CASSLFPGGNTDT. The whole CDR3 protein reads CASSLFPGGNTDTQYF.

The sample holds a few counts of this clone. The sequenced fragment ends 3 residues before the CDR3 boundary, so the rest is inferred from the germline J gene. The chain is built from TRBV7-9 and TRBJ2-3; D remains unclear. The CDR3 is made up of 14 amino acids. The V and J ends lost 1 base and 4 bases respectively, with 9 bases between them. Looked up from germline, CDR1 is SEHNR and CDR2 is FQNEAQ (reference sequence). CDR3: CASSLGAEPDTQYF. The sequenced CDR3 bases are TGTGCCAGCAGCTTAGGGGCAGAGCCAGATACG.

In this sample, this clone turned up a few times. The read ends 3 residues shy of where the CDR3 ends; the end is completed using the germline J gene. V gene TRBV19 combines with J gene TRBJ1-2, with no clear D. V lost 5 bases and J 4 bases, leaving 5 bases between the germline ends. This CDR3 is built from 11 residues. Germline-derived CDR1 and CDR2 are LNHDA and SQIVND (reference sequence). CDR3 residues: CASSQAYGYTF. The CDR3 bases that were read are TGTGCCAGTAGTCAGGCCTATGGC.

Comments on this clone: With the read ending 3 residues before the CDR3 end, the germline J gene is used to fill in that end. The rearrangement links TRBV20-1 to TRBJ2-7, with 8 bases that match TRBD1. The length of the CDR3 is 14 residues. Germline V CDR1 and CDR2: DFQATT, SNEGSKA (reference sequence). Germline trimming cut 5 bases from V and 1 base from J; bases unmatched to any gene: 7. CDR3 sequence reads: CSALDRAISYEQYF. The covered CDR3 bases are TGCAGTGCTCTGGACAGGGCCATTTCCTACGAG.

In its sample, this clone ranks as medium-sized. The read falls 3 residues short of the CDR3 end, and the missing part is taken from the germline J gene. The chain combines TRBV20-1 with TRBJ1-2; tentative D call: TRBD1 (6 bases). Germline V gene data show CDR1 as DFQATT and CDR2 as SNEGSKA (reference sequence). The CDR3 has 12 residues. V lost 3 bases, J lost 6 bases, and 11 bases lay in between. Partial CDR3 DNA: TGCAGTGCTAGGACAGGTGTGGATGGC. Encoded protein: CSARTGVDG. The complete CDR3 reads CSARTGVDGYTF.

In its sample, this clone was seen a few times. Read sequence stops 3 residues before the CDR3 end, and the germline J gene provides the missing end. V is TRBV30 and J is TRBJ2-5; 7 nucleotides align to TRBD2. After removal of 2 bases from V and 5 bases from J, the junction contained 8 bases not matched to a gene. The CDR3 totals 14 residues. Per germline, CDR1 GTSNPN and CDR2 SVGIG (reference sequence). The sequenced part of the CDR3 DNA is TGTGCCTGGAGTCTTACGGGGGGTGCGGAGACC. It codes for CAWSLTGGAET. The whole CDR3 protein reads CAWSLTGGAETQYF.

The CDR3 DNA, read in part, is TGTGCCAGCAGTGAAGCCGGGACAGTTTCCTACGAG. Amino acids: CASSEAGTVSYE. The complete CDR3 protein is CASSEAGTVSYEQYF. This rearrangement joins TRBV6-1 to TRBJ2-7, with 7 bases aligning to TRBD1. The read terminates 3 residues before the CDR3 end, so the remaining end is supplied by the germline J gene. CDR3 length: 15 residues. CDR1 is MNHNS, CDR2 SASEGT, per germline. The trim removed 0 bases at V and 1 base at J, leaving 3 bases unmatched.

The table lists this clone with a few counts. The observed sequence ends 3 residues before the CDR3 terminus, with the missing tail filled in from the germline J gene. The V and J genes are TRBV19 and TRBJ2-2; D possibly corresponds to TRBD2 (6 bases). Trimming stripped 4 bases from V and 7 bases from J, with 13 bases between. Per the germline V gene, CDR1 is LNHDA and CDR2 is SQIVND (reference sequence). The CDR3 has 14 amino acids. CDR3 bases read: TGTGCCAGTAGTAGGCGGGGCGGTGACGGGGAG. Its protein is CASSRRGGDGE. The whole CDR3 sequence is CASSRRGGDGELFF.